The entry that follows covers one T cell receptor (beta chain) sequence. With 1 base clipped from V and 12 bases from J, the junction kept 12 bases outside the gene matches. The germline gives CDR1 LGHDT, CDR2 YNNKEL (reference sequence). This CDR3 is 17 amino acids long. This entry is derived from a study of control samples from healthy donors and cancer patients. Produced via immunoSEQ multiplex PCR; TCRdb's table is partial and in-frame only. The top ten clones hold about 2.5% of a sample with over 85,000 clones, 90% to 95% of them seen once. The sequence derives from a young woman in good health. Sample: blood. This chain uses TRBV3-1 (or the pseudogene TRBV3-2) with TRBJ2-1, with 13 nucleotides matching TRBD2. The CDR3 DNA is TGTGCCAGCAGCCAAGTTGTGACTAGCGGGGGGCACCTGGGGCAGTTCTTC. This encodes CASSQVVTSGGHLGQFF.